The entry below gives a single T cell receptor (beta chain) sequence along with its context. The data are from a study of T cell changes during pregnancy in multiple sclerosis. J was trimmed by 3 bases and V by 4 bases; bases with no gene match: 6. Germline V gene lookup returns CDR1 SGHRS and CDR2 YFSETQ. The CDR3 has 15 residues. Clones were read by immunoSEQ multiplex PCR, and TCRdb kept only the in-frame ones, dropping some. The table shows more than 20,000 clones, with just over 90% occurring only once. The sample here was CD4+ T cells from peripheral blood mononuclear cells, taken after pregnancy. The rearrangement links TRBV5-1 to TRBJ2-4, with 8 bases lining up with TRBD2. This receptor was taken from a female donor in good health, enrolled as a control in a pregnancy study. DNA of the CDR3: TGCGCCAGCAGCCCGGGGACTAGGAACAAAAACATTCAGTACTTC. Translation: CASSPGTRNKNIQYF.